This is a list of T cell receptor beta chains from one sample in a study of blood T cell repertoires in COVID-19. The protocol was immunoSEQ multiplex PCR, while the TCRdb copy is restricted to in-frame clones and leaves out a portion. Of about 530,000 clones listed, around 90% are singletons. The sequenced sample was peripheral blood. The origin of the receptors is a woman in her forties or fifties with COVID-19, enrolled during active disease. Both conserved end residues are part of each CDR3. Each record gives: clone size, J gene, V gene, CDR3 length, CDR3 protein. The listing skips clone size in some rows; elsewhere it reads once, few, many or a size class.

NA TRBJ2-2 TRBV11-3 17 CASSLGRSPGYPGELFF
NA TRBJ2-3 TRBV20-1 12 CSASSFTDTQYF
NA TRBJ2-7 TRBV2 13 CASGEGGSYEQYF
NA TRBJ2-7 TRBV11-2 15 CASSLSAGAPYEQYF
once TRBJ1-1 TRBV5-4 13 CASSRPPQTEAFF
NA TRBJ1-2 TRBV21-1 15 CASSKAAALSYGYTF
NA TRBJ2-5 TRBV10-1 16 CASSEGRLGGMETQYF
NA TRBJ1-2 TRBV11-2 16 CASSPQQTGTLSGYTF
NA TRBJ2-2 TRBV7-9 17 CASSYAGQGGNTGELFF
NA TRBJ2-2 TRBV19 14 CASTVATNTGELFF
NA TRBJ2-3 TRBV15 13 CATSEGAGDTQYF
NA TRBJ1-6 TRBV6-5 15 CASSPPDGRDSPLHF
once TRBJ2-3 TRBV3-1/TRBV3-2 16 CASSQDLAGRTDTQYF
NA TRBJ2-3 TRBV3-1/TRBV3-2 17 CASSHNQGTGETDTQYF
few TRBJ1-5 TRBV6-5 12 CASKHTNQPQHF
NA TRBJ2-1 TRBV7-3 16 CASSGNRGASSNEQFF
NA TRBJ2-7 TRBV20-1 14 CSASRQGNTHEQYF
NA TRBJ2-7 TRBV10-2 15 CASSESGGSLYEQYF
NA TRBJ2-3 TRBV19 16 CASSGQQGLSMDTQYF
NA TRBJ1-1 TRBV9 16 CASSVGQSNFNTEAFF
NA TRBJ1-1 TRBV19 13 CASSETGYTEAFF
few TRBJ1-2 TRBV27 13 CASSSSDFYGYTF
NA TRBJ2-1 TRBV30 12 CAWSVTGPEQFF
once TRBJ2-7 TRBV9 15 CASSRQGGGPYEQYF
NA TRBJ1-2 TRBV19 13 CASSKGQPYGYTF
NA TRBJ1-1 TRBV7-2 15 CASSLQGALDTEAFF
NA TRBJ1-5 TRBV5-5 18 CASSSRRILAYSNQPQHF
NA TRBJ1-5 TRBV3-1/TRBV3-2 15 CASQARGLSNQPQHF
NA TRBJ1-4 TRBV4-1 17 CASSQIRSGTAYEKLFF
NA TRBJ1-1 TRBV27 14 CASSYGGQGAEAFF
once TRBJ1-4 TRBV10-3 14 CAPGDDRLNEKLFF
once TRBJ1-6 TRBV30 15 CAWSVDRMGNSPLHF
NA TRBJ2-1 TRBV11-2 16 CASTYSGGVPYNEQFF
NA TRBJ1-3 TRBV9 15 CASSVEAGTGNTIYF
NA TRBJ1-2 TRBV10-2 11 CASSDSGGYTF
NA TRBJ2-7 TRBV14 15 CASSQGTGVVYEQYF
NA TRBJ1-2 TRBV7-9 15 CASSSFSGQGYGYTF
NA TRBJ2-1 TRBV5-1 13 CASCRTSNNEQFF
once TRBJ2-7 TRBV5-1 15 CASSLTSGISYEQYF
NA TRBJ1-4 TRBV11-2 13 CASSRDRDEKLFF
NA TRBJ1-2 TRBV2 13 CASTAEANYGYTF
NA TRBJ2-7 TRBV5-1 13 CASSQEELWEQYF
NA TRBJ1-1 TRBV28 12 CATREGNTEAFF
NA TRBJ2-7 TRBV11-2 14 CASSLDLDINEQYF
NA TRBJ1-1 TRBV7-2 13 CASSLGQNTEAFF
few TRBJ2-3 TRBV19 17 CASSQKGRLAGDDTQYF
NA TRBJ1-2 TRBV6-5 13 CASSYDNFSGYTF
NA TRBJ1-6 TRBV2 15 CARQGSSERGSPLHF
NA TRBJ1-2 TRBV7-8 16 CASSLVGGLLNYGYTF
NA TRBJ2-1 TRBV7-8 14 CASRLQGSVDEQFF